This T cell receptor beta chain was documented in a study of CD8 T cells in Susac syndrome. Germline lookup yields CDR1 SGHAT and CDR2 FQNNGV. The CDR3 totals 12 residues. V lost 4 bases and J lost 8, with 9 bases in between. The authors sequenced TCR beta from blood CD8+ and CD4+ T cells. The TEMRA cells underwent FACS enrichment, while the CD8+ and CD4+ T cells underwent negative isolation. Reverse transcription of roughly 0.45 to 1 ug RNA used random hexamers. A single record per CDR3 protein comes from TCRdb applying MiXCR to the immunoSEQ multiplex PCR reads. The sample has 110,000 to 150,000 distinct CDR3 sequences; 94% are singletons.

This receptor was obtained from a human donor in good health. V and J are TRBV11-2 and TRBJ2-1; D unclear. The sequencing sample was made of CD8+ T cells from PBMCs. The CDR3 DNA follows: TGTGCCAGCAGCTGGGTGAACCATGAGCAGTTCTTC. This sequence encodes CASSWVNHEQFF.